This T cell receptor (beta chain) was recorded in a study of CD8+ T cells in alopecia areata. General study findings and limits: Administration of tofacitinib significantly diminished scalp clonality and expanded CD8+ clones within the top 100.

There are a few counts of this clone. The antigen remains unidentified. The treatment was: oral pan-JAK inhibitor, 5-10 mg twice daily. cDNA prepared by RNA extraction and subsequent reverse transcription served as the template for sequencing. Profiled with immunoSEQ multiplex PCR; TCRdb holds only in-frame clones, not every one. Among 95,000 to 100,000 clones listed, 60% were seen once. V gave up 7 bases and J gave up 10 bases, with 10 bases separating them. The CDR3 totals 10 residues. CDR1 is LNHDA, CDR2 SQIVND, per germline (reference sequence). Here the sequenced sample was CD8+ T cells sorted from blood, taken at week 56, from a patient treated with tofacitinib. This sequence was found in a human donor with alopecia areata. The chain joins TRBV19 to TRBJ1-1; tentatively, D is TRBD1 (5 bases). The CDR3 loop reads CASMGPGAFF. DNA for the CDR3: TGTGCCAGTATGGGACCGGGAGCTTTCTTT.